One and the same sample provided the 9 T cell receptor beta chains below, sequenced in a study of beta chain features in type 1 diabetes. The isolated RNA, all of it, was reverse transcribed, so expressed TCRB transcripts were what got sequenced. TCRdb's table, derived via immunoSEQ multiplex PCR, lists solely in-frame clones and lacks some. The sample yields 200,000 to 250,000 clones, 25% to 30% seen once. The sample comprised central memory CD4+ T cells from blood. Receptors originate from a man in his thirties or forties in good health.

On this clone: A much larger clone is a single base away; this may be a read error. The gene calls are TRBV30 and TRBJ1-1, with TRBD1 as a possible D gene (6 bases). Germline V gene data show CDR1 as GTSNPN and CDR2 as SVGIG (reference sequence). Trimming pared 8 bases from V and 4 bases from J, leaving 11 bases between. The CDR3 spans 11 residues. The CDR3 DNA is TGTGCCGGGGGGGCTTTCACTGAAGCTTTCTTT. This sequence encodes CAGGAFTEAFF.

This clone came up many times. V and J are TRBV15 and TRBJ2-7; unclear D gene. Germline assignment: CDR1 LNHNV and CDR2 YYDKDF (reference sequence). Trimming stripped 4 bases from V and 7 bases from J, with 11 bases between. CDR3 length: 12 residues. The CDR3 reads CATSTLSSEQYF. The CDR3 DNA reads as TGTGCCACCAGCACTTTATCGAGTGAGCAGTACTTC.

The V and J genes are TRBV7-8 and TRBJ1-5; tentatively, D is TRBD1 (5 bases). The CDR3 runs 16 residues. V dropped 1 base and J dropped 10 bases, with 20 bases sitting between them. Germline V CDR1 and CDR2: SGHVS, FQNEAQ. This chain's CDR3 is CASSLVASGTPGPQHF. CDR3 coding DNA: TGTGCCAGCAGCTTAGTCGCTTCCGGGACCCCCGGACCCCAGCATTTT.

The chain combines TRBV18 with TRBJ2-7, with 7 bases that match TRBD2. This CDR3 has 15 amino acids. V lost 6 bases, J lost 1 base, and 9 bases stayed unmatched. Germline CDR1 and CDR2: KGHSH and LQKENI. CDR3 in amino acids: CASSRSTSNSYEQYF. CDR3 nucleotides: TGTGCCAGCTCCCGATCGACTAGCAATTCCTACGAGCAGTACTTC.

This clone was counted many times. The chain combines TRBV7-9 with TRBJ2-1; 10 nucleotides match TRBD2. The V gene's germline CDR1 is SEHNR and CDR2 FQNEAQ (reference sequence). Trimming took 6 bases from V and 5 from J; bases not matched to a gene: 7. The CDR3 is 15 amino acids. The chain's CDR3 is CASRQLAGRNNEQFF. In DNA, the CDR3 is TGTGCCAGCAGACAACTAGCGGGGAGGAACAATGAGCAGTTCTTC.

The CDR3 DNA follows: TGCAGCGTTTCCCCGACAGGGGTCGAGCAGTTCTTC. Translated: CSVSPTGVEQFF. V is TRBV29-1 and J is TRBJ2-1; TRBD1 agrees at 8 bases. CDR1 is SQVTM, CDR2 ANQGSEA, per germline. The CDR3 has 12 amino acids. V gave up 5 bases and J gave up 10 bases; unmatched junction bases: 7.

The chain joins TRBV30 to TRBJ2-5, with D possibly being TRBD2 (6 bases). The germline gives CDR1 GTSNPN, CDR2 SVGIG (reference sequence). CDR3 size: 16 residues. V was trimmed by 4 bases and J by 5 bases, leaving 23 bases between them. As DNA, the CDR3 is TGTGCCTGGACCTCTAGCGTTCAGGCCGTGTTGGAGACCCAGTACTTC. It codes for CAWTSSVQAVLETQYF.

This clone was seen a few times. The gene calls are TRBV5-4 and TRBJ2-7; 8 bases are a match to TRBD2. V was pared by 4 bases and J by 5 bases, with 8 bases of the junction left unmatched. CDR1 and CDR2 from the germline V gene are SGHNT and YYREEE (reference sequence). The CDR3 spans 14 residues. The CDR3 sequence: CASSPTGLAHEQYF. The CDR3 nucleotides are TGTGCCAGCAGCCCTACCGGACTAGCCCACGAGCAGTACTTC.

The chain employs TRBV9 and TRBJ2-4; D could derive from TRBD1 or TRBD2 (6 bases each). Trimming shortened V by 3 bases and J by 9 bases, and 16 bases separated the two germline ends. There are 14 residues in the CDR3. CDR1 and CDR2 from the germline V gene are SGDLS and YYNGEE. CDR3 nucleotide sequence: TGTGCCAGCAGCGCTTCGGGGGCTCGAGGCATTCAGTACTTC. Translating gives CASSASGARGIQYF.